Listed below are T cell receptor beta chains from one sample, sequenced in a study of cytomegalovirus exposure and HLA in healthy donors. Produced via immunoSEQ multiplex PCR; TCRdb's table is partial and in-frame only. The profile shows about 110,000 clones, 76% of them singletons. The sequencing sample was made of PBMCs. These receptors were taken from a man aged 18-30 years in good health and CMV-seronegative. Both conserved end residues are part of each CDR3.

V gene: TRBV5-1
CDR3 protein: CASSVDPGTGEGYTF

V gene: TRBV6-1
CDR3 protein: CASSEPEDLVLETQYF

V gene: TRBV6-1
CDR3 protein: CASSPRRTGNTEAFF

V gene: TRBV6-5
CDR3 protein: CASSYGQHYYGYTF

V gene: TRBV28
CDR3 protein: CASSPIGGGGTGELFF

V gene: TRBV7-2
CDR3 protein: CASSVRDRGVAYEQYF

V gene: TRBV9
CDR3 protein: CASSPQDSSGNTIYF

V gene: TRBV9
CDR3 protein: CASSVVVGGGAAYNEQFF

V gene: TRBV25-1
CDR3 protein: CASNLGQSSYNEQFF

V gene: TRBV4-2
CDR3 protein: CASSQEGGAANVLTF